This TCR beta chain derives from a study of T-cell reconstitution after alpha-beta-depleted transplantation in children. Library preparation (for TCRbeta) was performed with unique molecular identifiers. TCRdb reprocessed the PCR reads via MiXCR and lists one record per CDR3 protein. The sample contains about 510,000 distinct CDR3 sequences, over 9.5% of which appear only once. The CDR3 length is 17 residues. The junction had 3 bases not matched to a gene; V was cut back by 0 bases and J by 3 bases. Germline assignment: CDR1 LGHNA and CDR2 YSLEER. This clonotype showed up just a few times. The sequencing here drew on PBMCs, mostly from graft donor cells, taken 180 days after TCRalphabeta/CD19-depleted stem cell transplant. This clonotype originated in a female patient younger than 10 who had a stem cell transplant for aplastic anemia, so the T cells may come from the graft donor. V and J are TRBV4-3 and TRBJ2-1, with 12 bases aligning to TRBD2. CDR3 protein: CASSQDLAGGFYNEQFF. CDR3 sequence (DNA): TGCGCCAGCAGCCAAGATCTAGCGGGAGGGTTCTACAATGAGCAGTTCTTC.